The sample holds one count of the clone carrying this T cell receptor (beta chain). Its antigen is not known. The PCR employed 60 Vbeta primers together with 13 Jbeta primers. Repertoires were generated with immunoSEQ multiplex PCR, while TCRdb's copy carries only in-frame clones and drops some. The sample has about 110,000 clones, more than 60% seen once; the top ten hold 5% to 7%. The data derive from a study of cytomegalovirus exposure and HLA in healthy donors. Notes on the study in general: In a later analysis, at a false discovery rate of 0.05, under 20,000 TCR beta sequences were associated with HLA alleles.

The V segment lost 2 bases and the J segment 5 bases; nucleotides outside the gene matches: 5. Germline V lookup: CDR1 KGHSH, CDR2 LQKENI. There are 14 residues in the CDR3. Sequencing was done on a sample of PBMCs. The receptor was isolated from a woman aged 50 to 60 in good health and CMV-seropositive. The V call is TRBV18, the J call TRBJ2-5; 7 bases agree with TRBD2. In nucleotides, the CDR3 is TGTGCCAGCTCACCAAAACTAGCGACGGAGACCCAGTACTTC. Amino acids: CASSPKLATETQYF.